The entry below describes one T cell receptor beta chain. The target antigen is unknown. The data were obtained in a study of T cells after yellow fever vaccination. Study as a whole: SMART-Seq v4 Ultra Low Input served to prepare low-cell-number fractions.

For TCR, cDNA came from 5'RACE template switching, which added a universal primer site and UMIs. TCRdb passed the 5' RACE reads through MiXCR, listing each CDR3 protein once. The sample yields about 330,000 distinct CDR3 sequences, about 4% seen once. V was pared by 0 bases and J by 4 bases, with 5 bases of the junction left unmatched. The CDR3 consists of 15 residues. CDR1 is MGHRA and CDR2 is YSYEKL in the germline V gene. The study, taken as a whole, reports: A faster peak, day 5 versus 15, was reached by the weaker secondary response.

V usage is TRBV4-1 and J usage is TRBJ1-2; 7 bases map to TRBD1. This specimen was PBMCs, taken 5 days after the yellow fever booster vaccination. This TCR derives from a man between 18 and 35 years old who received the YFV17D yellow fever vaccine. In DNA form, the CDR3 reads TGCGCCAGCAGCCAAGAGCGGACAGGAGGCTATGGCTACACCTTC. It encodes CASSQERTGGYGYTF.